Below, 24 T cell receptor beta chains from the same sample are listed, as sequenced in a study of blood T cell repertoires in COVID-19 (dated by TCRdb to 2020 to 2022). Library construction relied on the immunoSEQ multiplex PCR assay. Held by TCRdb, this immuneACCESS table contains in-frame sequences only and omits some clones. Under half of the omission traces to an unresolved V gene where checked; the cause of the rest is unknown. This sample has approximately 410,000 clones in its table, and just over 85% of those were observed once. Clones ranked in the top ten supply 1.4% of the sample. What was sequenced was peripheral blood. Every receptor here comes from a woman aged 25 to 39 with active or convalescent COVID-19.

The chain couples TRBV3-1 (or the pseudogene TRBV3-2) to TRBJ1-2, with TRBD1 matching 7 bases. The V gene's germline CDR1 is LGHDT and CDR2 YNNKEL (reference sequence). Trimming took 2 bases from V and 0 from J; bases not matched to a gene: 3. The CDR3 spans 15 residues. CDR3 nucleotides: TGTGCCAGCAGCCAAACCGGGACAGCTAACTATGGCTACACCTTC. It specifies CASSQTGTANYGYTF.

V and J are TRBV5-1 and TRBJ2-3; D may be TRBD2 (5 bases). The V gene's germline CDR1 is SGHRS and CDR2 YFSETQ. V lost 1 base and J 5 bases, leaving 11 bases between the germline ends. The CDR3 is made up of 14 amino acids. Written as DNA, the CDR3 is TGCGCCAGCAGCTTGTCCACTAGAGGAGATACGCAGTATTTT. Translation gives CASSLSTRGDTQYF.

The chain has TRBV6-5 and TRBJ1-1, with TRBD1 matching 8 bases. The CDR3 totals 16 residues. The ends lost 2 bases at V and 4 bases at J; junction bases unmatched: 9. In germline, CDR1 is MNHEY, CDR2 SVGAGI. CDR3 protein: CASSYRTGSTGTEAFF. CDR3 coding DNA: TGTGCCAGCAGTTACCGGACAGGGTCAACTGGCACTGAAGCTTTCTTT.

The chain recombines TRBV10-2 with TRBJ2-7; 10 nucleotides agree with TRBD2. Germline CDR1 is WSHSY and CDR2 is SAAADI. There are 14 residues in the CDR3. With 8 bases clipped from V and 1 base from J, the junction kept 5 bases outside the gene matches. CDR3 amino acids: CASGLAGGSYEQYF. In DNA form, the CDR3 reads TGCGCCAGCGGTTTAGCGGGAGGATCCTACGAGCAGTACTTC.

The chain recombines TRBV5-1 with TRBJ1-1; 9 positions agree with TRBD1. The ends lost 4 bases at V and 0 bases at J; junction bases unmatched: 4. Germline loops: CDR1 SGHRS, CDR2 YFSETQ. The CDR3 contains 15 residues. This CDR3 reads CASSLQGALNTEAFF. CDR3 nucleotide sequence: TGCGCCAGCAGCCTACAGGGGGCCCTGAACACTGAAGCTTTCTTT.

The genes are TRBV3-1 (or the pseudogene TRBV3-2) and TRBJ1-6; D is uncertain. V lost 1 base, J lost 6 bases, and 13 bases lay in between. The CDR3 is made up of 16 amino acids. The germline V gene has CDR1 LGHDT and CDR2 YNNKEL (reference sequence). The chain's CDR3 is CASSQGPRFSNSPLHF. CDR3 bases: TGTGCCAGCAGCCAAGGGCCCCGTTTCTCTAATTCACCCCTCCACTTT.

This clone was picked up a small number of times. The rearrangement links TRBV6-1 to TRBJ2-1; D possibly corresponds to TRBD1 (6 bases). CDR3 length: 12 residues. Looked up from germline, CDR1 is MNHNS and CDR2 is SASEGT. The V end lost 3 bases, the J end lost 7 bases, and 7 bases lay between the germline ends. The CDR3 bases are TGTGCCAGCAGTGATAGGGGGAATGAGCAGTTCTTC. It specifies CASSDRGNEQFF.

This chain uses TRBV11-2 with TRBJ1-1; 10 bases match TRBD1. Germline assignment: CDR1 SGHAT and CDR2 FQNNGV. This CDR3 contains 14 residues. V was pared by 5 bases and J by 5 bases, with 5 bases of the junction left unmatched. CDR3 amino acids: CASSEDRGFTEAFF. Written as DNA, the CDR3 is TGTGCCAGCAGCGAGGACAGGGGGTTTACTGAAGCTTTCTTT. Supplemented by reference TRBV11-2 and TRBJ1-1, the full variable domain reads EAGVAQSPRYKIIEKRQSVAFWCNPISGHATLYWYQQILGQGPKLLIQFQNNGVVDDSQLPKDRFSAERLKGVDSTLKIQPAKLEDSAVYLCASSEDRGFTEAFFGQGTRLTVV.

J is TRBJ2-1 and V is TRBV30; 10 nucleotides agree with TRBD2. The ends lost 6 bases at V and 7 bases at J; junction bases unmatched: 9. This CDR3 comprises 14 residues. Germline CDR1 and CDR2: GTSNPN and SVGIG (reference sequence). The CDR3 nucleotides read TGTGCCTGCATGACTAGCGGGTCTTTAAATGAGCAGTTCTTC. Protein product: CACMTSGSLNEQFF.

The rearrangement joins TRBV6-5 to TRBJ2-5; possibly TRBD1 for D (6 bases). The germline V gene has CDR1 MNHEY and CDR2 SVGAGI. Trimming took 6 bases from V and 5 from J, leaving 16 bases between them. The CDR3 extends over 14 amino acids. The chain's CDR3 is CASRPQGYEETQYF. In DNA, the CDR3 is TGTGCCAGCAGGCCTCAGGGGTATGAGGAGACCCAGTACTTC.

This clone appeared a few times. The V gene is TRBV25-1, the J gene TRBJ2-7; D is possibly TRBD2 (5 bases). This CDR3 has 13 amino acids. The V end was cut by 7 bases, the J end by 3 bases, with 13 bases between. The germline V gene encodes CDR1 MGHDK and CDR2 SYGVNS. CDR3 sequence reads: CASTKGENYEQYF. Here the CDR3 DNA reads TGTGCCAGCACCAAGGGAGAGAACTACGAGCAGTACTTC.

This clone was seen more than once but under ten times. The chain joins TRBV2 to TRBJ2-7; maybe TRBD1 (5 bases). This CDR3 contains 15 residues. Per germline, CDR1 SNHLY and CDR2 FYNNEI. The ends were cut back, 6 bases at V and 1 base at J, with 16 bases in the middle. CDR3 loop: CASRRLAGASYEQYF. In DNA, the CDR3 is TGTGCCAGCAGACGGTTGGCTGGGGCGTCCTACGAGCAGTACTTC.

The chain is built from TRBV30 and TRBJ1-1; D is perhaps TRBD1 (5 bases). The CDR3 contains 15 residues. V gave up 7 bases and J gave up 0 bases, with 18 bases separating them. The germline V gene encodes CDR1 GTSNPN and CDR2 SVGIG (reference sequence). CDR3 loop: CAYKATAKMNTEAFF. CDR3 sequence (DNA): TGTGCCTACAAGGCGACAGCTAAGATGAACACTGAAGCTTTCTTT.

The chain combines TRBV27 with TRBJ1-3; D perhaps matches TRBD1 (6 bases). V was pared by 5 bases and J by 0 bases, with 11 bases between. The CDR3 loop spans 15 amino acids. Germline V lookup: CDR1 MNHEY, CDR2 SMNVEV (reference sequence). CDR3 amino acids: CASSADRSSGNTIYF. For the CDR3, the DNA is TGTGCCAGCAGTGCCGACAGGTCCTCTGGAAACACCATATATTTT.

Points on this clone: Other nucleotide sequences from this sample produce the same CDR3. The chain combines TRBV5-1 with TRBJ2-3; 7 nucleotides match TRBD1. This CDR3 comprises 15 residues. Germline CDR1 SGHRS, CDR2 YFSETQ. The J segment lost 4 bases and the V segment lost 0 bases, leaving 5 bases of the junction unmatched. CDR3 amino acids: CASSLGQGVADTQYF. The CDR3 region has the DNA TGCGCCAGCAGCTTGGGACAGGGCGTCGCAGATACGCAGTATTTT.

This clone was seen only once. The chain joins TRBV19 to TRBJ2-7, with 8 bases matching TRBD1. The CDR3 contains 15 residues. V trimming: 1 base; J trimming: 6 bases; junction bases outside the gene matches: 8. Germline-derived CDR1 and CDR2 are LNHDA and SQIVND (reference sequence). DNA for the CDR3: TGTGCCAGTAGTATAGGATGGACAGGGTCCGTCGAGCAGTACTTC. Translation: CASSIGWTGSVEQYF.

This clone was detected a few times. The V call is TRBV5-1, the J call TRBJ1-6; TRBD1 matches 10 bases. The J segment lost 4 bases and the V segment lost 3 bases, leaving 1 base of the junction unmatched. Germline V gives CDR1 SGHRS, CDR2 YFSETQ. The CDR3 totals 15 residues. CDR3 protein: CASSSGQGYNSPLHF. The DNA for the CDR3 is TGCGCCAGCAGCTCGGGACAGGGGTATAATTCACCCCTCCACTTT.

The rearrangement joins TRBV20-1 to TRBJ2-7; no firm D call. V was pared by 3 bases and J by 5 bases, with 5 bases between. This CDR3 is built from 10 residues. CDR1 and CDR2 (germline): DFQATT, SNEGSKA (reference sequence). The CDR3 sequence is CSASLDEQYF. CDR3 DNA: TGCAGTGCTAGCCTCGACGAGCAGTACTTC.

This chain uses TRBV5-4 with TRBJ2-5, with D possibly matching TRBD2 (5 bases). Germline assignment: CDR1 SGHNT and CDR2 YYREEE (reference sequence). Trimming took 6 bases from V and 4 from J, leaving 13 bases between them. The CDR3 is 13 residues long. The CDR3: CASNPPGGETQYF. The CDR3 DNA sequence: TGTGCCAGCAACCCGCCAGGAGGAGAGACCCAGTACTTC.

The V and J genes are TRBV2 and TRBJ1-2, with 11 nucleotides matching TRBD1. With V trimmed by 6 bases and J by 6 bases, 6 bases remained unmatched. This CDR3 has 14 amino acids. The V gene's germline CDR1 is SNHLY and CDR2 FYNNEI. CDR3 sequence (DNA): TGTGCCAGCAGCCTAGGACAGGGGGCGGATGGCTACACCTTC. It specifies CASSLGQGADGYTF.

J is TRBJ1-1 and V is TRBV5-4; a weak D match, TRBD1 (5 bases). CDR1 and CDR2 from the germline V gene are SGHNT and YYREEE (reference sequence). The CDR3 covers 13 residues. V lost 10 bases, J lost 4 bases, and 17 bases lay in between. CDR3 region: CAFLGAPITEAFF. The CDR3 DNA reads TGTGCCTTCCTAGGGGCGCCGATCACTGAAGCTTTCTTT.

The gene calls are TRBV2 and TRBJ1-6, with D unclear. This CDR3 has 12 amino acids. V was clipped by 9 bases and J by 6 bases, with 9 bases between them. Germline V gene data show CDR1 as SNHLY and CDR2 as FYNNEI. This CDR3 is CASAEGNSPLHF. The CDR3 nucleotides read TGTGCCAGTGCCGAGGGTAATTCACCCCTCCACTTT.

This clone was seen a handful of times. The rearrangement joins TRBV5-1 to TRBJ1-2; TRBD1 matches at 7 bases. Germline V CDR1 and CDR2: SGHRS, YFSETQ. The CDR3 consists of 16 residues. V trimming: 4 bases; J trimming: 3 bases; junction bases outside the gene matches: 12. This chain's CDR3 is CASSPTDDRVDYGYTF. The DNA for the CDR3 is TGCGCCAGCAGCCCAACGGACGACAGGGTGGACTATGGCTACACCTTC.

The chain couples TRBV9 to TRBJ1-4; 10 positions agree with TRBD1. J was trimmed by 7 bases and V by 0 bases; bases with no gene match: 6. The CDR3 has 16 amino acids. The germline gives CDR1 SGDLS, CDR2 YYNGEE. DNA of the CDR3: TGTGCCAGCAGCGTAGGACAGGGGGCCTCGGTTGAAAAACTGTTTTTT. Translated, it gives CASSVGQGASVEKLFF.